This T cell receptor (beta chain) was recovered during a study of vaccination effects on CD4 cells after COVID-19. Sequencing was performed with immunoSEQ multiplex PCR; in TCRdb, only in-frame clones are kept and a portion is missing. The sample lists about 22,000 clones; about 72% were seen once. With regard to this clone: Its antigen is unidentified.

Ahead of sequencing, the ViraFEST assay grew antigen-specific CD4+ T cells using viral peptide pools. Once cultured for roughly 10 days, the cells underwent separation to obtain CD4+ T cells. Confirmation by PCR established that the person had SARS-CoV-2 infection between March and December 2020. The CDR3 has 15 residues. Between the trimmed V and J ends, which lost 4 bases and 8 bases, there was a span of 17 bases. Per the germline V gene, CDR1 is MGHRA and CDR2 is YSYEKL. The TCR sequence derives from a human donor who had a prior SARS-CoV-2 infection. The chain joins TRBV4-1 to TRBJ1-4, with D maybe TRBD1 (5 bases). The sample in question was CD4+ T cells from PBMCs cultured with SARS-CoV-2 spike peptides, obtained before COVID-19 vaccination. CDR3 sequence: CASSRIRGSGEKLFF. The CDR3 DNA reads TGCGCCAGCAGCCGGATAAGGGGTAGTGGGGAAAAACTGTTTTTT.